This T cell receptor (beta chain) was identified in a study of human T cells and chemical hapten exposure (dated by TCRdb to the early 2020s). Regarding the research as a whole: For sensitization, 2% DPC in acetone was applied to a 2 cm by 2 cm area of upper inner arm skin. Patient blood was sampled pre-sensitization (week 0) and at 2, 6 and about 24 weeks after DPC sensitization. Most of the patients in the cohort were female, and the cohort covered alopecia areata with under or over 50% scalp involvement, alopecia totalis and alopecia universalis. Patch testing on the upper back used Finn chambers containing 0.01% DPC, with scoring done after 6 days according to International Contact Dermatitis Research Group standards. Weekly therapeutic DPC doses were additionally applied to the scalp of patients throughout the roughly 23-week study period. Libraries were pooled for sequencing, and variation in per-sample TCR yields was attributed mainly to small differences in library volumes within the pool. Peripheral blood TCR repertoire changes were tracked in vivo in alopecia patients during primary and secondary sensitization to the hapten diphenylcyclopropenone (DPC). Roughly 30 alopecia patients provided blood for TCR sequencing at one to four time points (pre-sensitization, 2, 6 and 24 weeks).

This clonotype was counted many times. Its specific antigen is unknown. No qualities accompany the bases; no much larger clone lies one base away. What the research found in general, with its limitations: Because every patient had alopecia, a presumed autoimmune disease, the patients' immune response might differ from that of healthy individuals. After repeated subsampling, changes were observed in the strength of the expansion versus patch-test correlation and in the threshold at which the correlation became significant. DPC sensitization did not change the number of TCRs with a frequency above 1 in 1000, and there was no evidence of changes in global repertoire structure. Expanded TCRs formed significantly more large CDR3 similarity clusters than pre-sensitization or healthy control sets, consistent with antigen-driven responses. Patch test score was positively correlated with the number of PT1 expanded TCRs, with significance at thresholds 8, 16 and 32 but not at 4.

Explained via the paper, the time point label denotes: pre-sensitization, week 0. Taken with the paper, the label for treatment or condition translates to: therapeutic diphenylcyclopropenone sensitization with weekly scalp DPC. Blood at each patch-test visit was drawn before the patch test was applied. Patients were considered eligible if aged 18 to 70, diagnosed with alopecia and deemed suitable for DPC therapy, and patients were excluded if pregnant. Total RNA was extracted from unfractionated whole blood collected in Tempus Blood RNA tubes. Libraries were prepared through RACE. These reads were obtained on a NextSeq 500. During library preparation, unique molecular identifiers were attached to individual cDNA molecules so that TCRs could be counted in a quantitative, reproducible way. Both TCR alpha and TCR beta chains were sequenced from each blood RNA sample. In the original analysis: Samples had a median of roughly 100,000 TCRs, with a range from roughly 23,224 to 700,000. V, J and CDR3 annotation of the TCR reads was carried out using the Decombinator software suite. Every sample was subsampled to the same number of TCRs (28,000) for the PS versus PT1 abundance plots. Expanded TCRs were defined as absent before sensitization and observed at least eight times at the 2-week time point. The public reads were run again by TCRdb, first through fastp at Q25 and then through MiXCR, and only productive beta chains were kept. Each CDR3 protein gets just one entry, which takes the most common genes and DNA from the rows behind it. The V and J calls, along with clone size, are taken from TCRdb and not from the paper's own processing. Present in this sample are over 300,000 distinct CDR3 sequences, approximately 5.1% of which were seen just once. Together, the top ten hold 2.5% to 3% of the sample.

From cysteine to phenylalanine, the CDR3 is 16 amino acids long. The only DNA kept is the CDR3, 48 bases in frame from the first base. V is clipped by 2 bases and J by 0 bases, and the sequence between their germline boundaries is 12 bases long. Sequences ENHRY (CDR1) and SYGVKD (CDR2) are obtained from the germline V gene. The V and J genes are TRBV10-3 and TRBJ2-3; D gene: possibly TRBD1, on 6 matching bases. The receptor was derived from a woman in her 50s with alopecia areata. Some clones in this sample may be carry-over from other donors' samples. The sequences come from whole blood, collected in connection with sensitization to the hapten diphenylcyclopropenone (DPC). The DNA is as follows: TGTGCCATCAGTGAGCCGGACAGCTCTAGCACAGATACGCAGTATTTT. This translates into CAISEPDSSSTDTQYF.